Below, 8 T cell receptor beta chains from the same sample are listed, as sequenced in a study of blood T cell repertoires in COVID-19. Clones were read by immunoSEQ multiplex PCR, and TCRdb kept only the in-frame ones, dropping some. The sample includes some 160,000 clones, almost 80% of them seen just once. The sequencing input was peripheral blood. These receptors came from a man over 45 with active or convalescent COVID-19.

The genes are TRBV5-1 and TRBJ1-3; possible D gene TRBD1, 5 bases. Germline V gene data show CDR1 as SGHRS and CDR2 as YFSETQ. The CDR3 is 16 residues long. The V end was cut by 4 bases, the J end by 0 bases, with 14 bases between. The CDR3 coding sequence is TGCGCCAGCAGCCCAGACAGCATTCACTCTGGAAACACCATATATTTT. Its translation: CASSPDSIHSGNTIYF.

This clone was counted a few times. The V gene is TRBV6-4, the J gene TRBJ1-6; D ambiguous. CDR1 and CDR2 from the germline V gene are MRHNA and SNTAGT. V shed 9 bases and J shed 10 bases, with 10 bases lying between them. CDR3 length equals 11 residues. CDR3 loop: CASLGGSPLHF. The CDR3 coding sequence is TGTGCCAGTCTGGGAGGGTCACCCCTCCACTTT.

The V gene is TRBV14, the J gene TRBJ1-6; 7 bases line up with TRBD1. The germline V gene has CDR1 SGHDN and CDR2 FVKESK. V shed 5 bases, J shed 8 bases, and the junction held 6 bases outside the gene matches. This CDR3 contains 14 residues. CDR3: CASSYRDRYSPLHF. CDR3 bases: TGTGCCAGCAGCTACCGGGACAGATATTCACCCCTCCACTTT.

This clone was detected a few times. This chain uses TRBV4-1 with TRBJ1-5, with D hard to call. Trimming took 0 bases from V and 5 from J, leaving 8 bases between them. This CDR3 region has 14 residues. Germline values: CDR1 MGHRA, CDR2 YSYEKL. CDR3 protein: CASSQDGRYQPQHF. The CDR3 nucleotides read TGCGCCAGCAGCCAAGATGGGAGGTATCAGCCCCAGCATTTT.

The V gene is TRBV5-4, the J gene TRBJ1-2; tentatively, D is TRBD1 (6 bases). Germline V lookup: CDR1 SGHNT, CDR2 YYREEE (reference sequence). This CDR3 contains 15 residues. Trimming cost V 4 bases and J 3 bases, with 16 bases left between them. The CDR3 reads CASSQGRGADYGYTF. The CDR3 region has the DNA TGTGCCAGCAGCCAGGGGAGAGGGGCGGACTATGGCTACACCTTC.

This rearrangement joins TRBV30 to TRBJ1-6; D ambiguous. The V end lost 0 bases, the J end lost 6 bases, and 12 bases lay between the germline ends. CDR1 and CDR2 (germline): GTSNPN, SVGIG (reference sequence). The CDR3 extends over 15 amino acids. The CDR3 DNA reads as TGTGCCTGGAGTGTAATACGGCGGGGTAATTCACCCCTCCACTTT. Translating gives CAWSVIRRGNSPLHF.

This clone was observed a single time. The rearrangement uses TRBV29-1 and TRBJ2-5; D is possibly TRBD2 (6 bases). The germline CDR1 and CDR2 sequences are SQVTM and ANQGSEA. The V gene lost 3 bases and the J gene lost 3 bases, with 11 bases spanning the gap. The length of the CDR3 is 13 residues. The CDR3 spells CSVEEGGEETQYF. In DNA, the CDR3 is TGCAGCGTTGAGGAGGGCGGGGAAGAGACCCAGTACTTC. The full variable domain, completed using reference TRBV29-1 and TRBJ2-5, is SAVISQKPSRDICQRGTSLTIQCQVDSQVTMMFWYRQQPGQSLTLIATANQGSEATYESGFVIDKFPISRPNLTFSTLTVSNMSPEDSSIYLCSVEEGGEETQYFGPGTRLLVL.

The chain is built from TRBV3-1 (or the pseudogene TRBV3-2) and TRBJ1-5; D remains ambiguous. Trimming shortened V by 1 base and J by 1 base, and 8 bases separated the two germline ends. The CDR3 has 15 residues. The germline gives CDR1 LGHDT, CDR2 YNNKEL (reference sequence). The CDR3 here is CASSQGSSSNQPQHF. The CDR3 DNA reads as TGTGCCAGCAGCCAAGGGTCAAGCAGCAATCAGCCCCAGCATTTT.